A selection of T cell receptor beta chains follows, all from one sample in a study of T cells in Graves' hyperthyroidism and ophthalmopathy. Each CDR3 protein is one row after TCRdb ran MiXCR on the multiplex PCR reads. This sample has around 350,000 distinct CDR3 sequences, with 15% to 20% found just once. The sequencing sample was made of blood. These TCRs come from a woman aged 18 to 35 with Graves' hyperthyroidism. Each CDR3 is given with its conserved first and last residue. The order of the fields is D gene, J gene, V gene, clone size, CDR3 DNA, CDR3 protein. The D gene is left open where the match is weak. Not all rows give a size; the values are once, few, many and, for expanded clones, a class.

>TRBD1|TRBJ1-2|TRBV20-1|many
TGCAGTGCTTCTCCGGGACAGGGGGCTCTATACTACACCTTC
CSASPGQGALYYTF
>.|TRBJ2-7|TRBV3-1|many
TGTGCCAGCAGCCACGGCTCGACTCAGGAGCAGTACTTC
CASSHGSTQEQYF
>.|TRBJ2-7|TRBV2|many
TGTGCCAGCAGCCGGGATTCAGTCGGCGAGCAGTACTTC
CASSRDSVGEQYF
>.|TRBJ1-5|TRBV12-3/TRBV12-4|.
TGTGCCAGCAGGACGGAGGGACAGCCCCAGCATTTT
CASRTEGQPQHF
>.|TRBJ1-1|TRBV7-8|many
TGTGCCAGCAGCTTAGCGCGAGGGGGTAGGGCTAACACTGAAGCTTTCTTT
CASSLARGGRANTEAFF
>.|TRBJ2-7|TRBV9|.
TGTGCCAGCAGCGTAGATCCCAATCGCGGGGTCGAGCAGTACTTC
CASSVDPNRGVEQYF
>.|TRBJ1-1|TRBV7-8|many
TGTGCCAGCAGCCCCTTATGGGGGCCTCGGGCCCACACTGAAGCTTTCTTT
CASSPLWGPRAHTEAFF
>.|TRBJ1-2|TRBV6-1|many
TGTGCCAGCAGTGATGGGGCAGCTTATTATGGCTACACCTTC
CASSDGAAYYGYTF
>TRBD1|TRBJ2-5|TRBV6-5|many
TGTGCCAGCAGACAAGACAGGGGCGAGACCCAGTACTTC
CASRQDRGETQYF
>.|TRBJ1-5|TRBV6-1|many
TGTGCCAGCAGTGTTCCCAGAATTCAGCCCCAGCATTTT
CASSVPRIQPQHF
>.|TRBJ1-1|TRBV6-1|many
TGTGCCAGCGAGGGGCGGGGAACTGAAGCTTTCTTT
CASEGRGTEAFF
>.|TRBJ2-4|TRBV11-2|many
TGTGCCAGCAGCTTAGCTGGGGGAGCCAAAAACATTCAGTACTTC
CASSLAGGAKNIQYF
>TRBD2|TRBJ2-5|TRBV5-1|few
TGCGCCAGCAGTACTGGACTAGCGGGGGCGCCGCGGGAGACCCAGTACTTC
CASSTGLAGAPRETQYF
>TRBD1|TRBJ1-1|TRBV10-3|many
TGTGCCATCAGTGAGCCGGGACAGCCGTGGGGGAACACTGAAGCTTTCTTT
CAISEPGQPWGNTEAFF
>.|TRBJ2-5|TRBV11-2|many
TGTGCCAGCAGCTTTGGGCCCCGGGGCGGGCAGTACCAAGAGACCCAGTACTTC
CASSFGPRGGQYQETQYF
>.|TRBJ2-7|TRBV11-3|many
TGTGCCAGCAGCCGGGGCAGTAACTACGAGCAGTACTTC
CASSRGSNYEQYF
>TRBD1|TRBJ1-5|TRBV7-8|many
TGTGCCAGCAGCTTAGTGGGACAGGGAAGTCAGCCCCAGCATTTT
CASSLVGQGSQPQHF
>.|TRBJ2-7|TRBV2|many
TGTGCCAGCAGGGAGGGGGACCCTCTATGGGAGCAGTACTTC
CASREGDPLWEQYF
>TRBD2|TRBJ2-4|TRBV3-1|few
TGTGCCAGCAGCAAGACTAGCGGGGAAAACATTCAGTACTTC
CASSKTSGENIQYF
>TRBD1|TRBJ2-5|TRBV6-2/TRBV6-3|.
TGTGCCAGCACTCGACAGGGACAGGGGATGGAGACCCAGTACTTC
CASTRQGQGMETQYF
>.|TRBJ1-2|TRBV11-2|many
TGTGCCAGCAGCGTCGGGACTCCTGAGGGAGGCTACACCTTC
CASSVGTPEGGYTF
>.|TRBJ2-2|TRBV6-4|many
TGTGCCAGCAGTGACCAAGACACCGGGGAGCTGTTTTTT
CASSDQDTGELFF
>.|TRBJ1-1|TRBV30|.
TGTGCCTGGATTACGAACACTGATGCTTTCTTT
CAWITNTDAFF
>TRBD1|TRBJ2-7|TRBV12-3/TRBV12-4|many
TGTGCCAGCAGCCCGGGACAGGGCTCCTACGAGCAGTACTTC
CASSPGQGSYEQYF
>TRBD2|TRBJ2-7|TRBV9|many
TGTGCCAGCAGCCTCGGGACTAGCGGGAGCTACGAGCAGTACTTC
CASSLGTSGSYEQYF
>TRBD1|TRBJ1-1|TRBV11-2|.
TGTGCCAGCAGCTTGGGAACAGGGGGAAGAACTGAAGCTTTCTTT
CASSLGTGGRTEAFF
>.|TRBJ2-7|TRBV4-1|many
TGCGCCAGCAGCCAAGAAGGACGGAGCGACTACGAGCAGTACTTC
CASSQEGRSDYEQYF
>TRBD2|TRBJ2-7|TRBV7-2|.
TGTGCCAGCAGCACAGATAGCGGGAGAGGTGACGAGCAGTACTTC
CASSTDSGRGDEQYF
>.|TRBJ1-2|TRBV12-3/TRBV12-4|.
TGTGCCAGCAGTTCTATGGGGGCGCGTCAGGGCTACACCTTC
CASSSMGARQGYTF
>TRBD2|TRBJ2-5|TRBV4-2|.
TGTACCAGCAGCCAGTCTTATTGGGGGGGAGAGACCCAGTACTTC
CTSSQSYWGGETQYF
>.|TRBJ1-5|TRBV19|many
TGTGCCAGTAGTACCTCAAATAGAGGGGGCAATCAGCCCCAGCATTTT
CASSTSNRGGNQPQHF
>.|TRBJ2-5|TRBV25-1|once
TGTGCCAGCAGTCGGCAGCGCCAAGAGACCCAGTACTTC
CASSRQRQETQYF
>.|TRBJ2-7|TRBV3-1|many
TGTGCCAGCAGCCAAGCGGTCTACGAGCAGTACTTC
CASSQAVYEQYF
>.|TRBJ1-1|TRBV2|many
TGTGCCAGCAGTGAAGCGCGAACAAGCGGACCTTTCTTT
CASSEARTSGPFF
>.|TRBJ2-7|TRBV24-1|many
TGTGCCACCAGTGACCCTCGTGGGGACCCCTCCTACGAGCAGTACTTC
CATSDPRGDPSYEQYF
>.|TRBJ1-2|TRBV12-3/TRBV12-4|many
TGTGCCAGCAGTCCCGGGTTCCATGGCTACACCTTC
CASSPGFHGYTF
>.|TRBJ1-6|TRBV28|many
TGTGCCAGCAGAAGAGGGGCAAATAATTCACCCCTCCACTTT
CASRRGANNSPLHF
>.|TRBJ1-2|TRBV4-2|many
TGTGCCAGCAGCCAAGATCTAGTCCAACCCTATGGCTACACCTTC
CASSQDLVQPYGYTF
>TRBD1|TRBJ1-1|TRBV6-1|few
TGTGCCAGCAGACTTCTGGACAGGATGAACACTGAAGCTTTCTTT
CASRLLDRMNTEAFF
>.|TRBJ1-2|TRBV28|many
TGTGCCAGCAGTTTGTTGCGGAGGGAAGACTATGGCTACACCTTC
CASSLLRREDYGYTF
>.|TRBJ1-5|TRBV6-1|.
TGTGCCAGCAGTGTGTACCTGGGCAATCAGCCCCAGCATTTT
CASSVYLGNQPQHF
>.|TRBJ1-1|TRBV27|.
TGTGCCAGCAGTCCCTACCGGGGTTTTAACACTGAAGCTTTCTTT
CASSPYRGFNTEAFF
>TRBD1|TRBJ2-2|TRBV28|many
TGTGCCAGCAGTATAGCGGACAGGGACACCGGGGAGCTGTTTTTT
CASSIADRDTGELFF
>.|TRBJ2-7|TRBV20-1|once
TGCAGTGCGGGCCACAGCACCTACGATCAGTACTTC
CSAGHSTYDQYF
>.|TRBJ1-1|TRBV18|many
TGTGCCAGCTCACCGTACAGCATGAACACTGAAGCTTTCTTT
CASSPYSMNTEAFF
>.|TRBJ1-2|TRBV6-1|few
TGTGCCAGCAGATCATCGGACAGCGGATACTATGGCTACACCTTC
CASRSSDSGYYGYTF
>.|TRBJ2-7|TRBV6-1|many
TGTGCCAGCAGTGAAGCAGGGAGTCACAACCCCTACGAGCAGTACTTC
CASSEAGSHNPYEQYF
>TRBD2|TRBJ2-2|TRBV12-3/TRBV12-4|many
TGTGCCAGCACCATTCTAGCGCGCGGGGGGCTGTTTTTT
CASTILARGGLFF
>.|TRBJ1-1|TRBV2|many
TGTGCCAGCACACAGGCGAACACTGAAGCTTTCTTT
CASTQANTEAFF
>.|TRBJ2-7|TRBV15|many
TGTGCCACCAGCAGAGATGAGTTGGCGGCTAGCTTTCCGGACGAGCAGTACTTC
CATSRDELAASFPDEQYF
>.|TRBJ2-5|TRBV11-2|.
TGTGCCAGCAGCGCAGGGTTTGGTTCGGAGACCCAGTACTTC
CASSAGFGSETQYF
>TRBD1|TRBJ2-7|TRBV6-5|many
TGTGCCAGCAGTTACTCAGAAGGGACAGCAGCGCAGTACTTC
CASSYSEGTAAQYF
>.|TRBJ2-2|TRBV24-1|many
TGTGCCACCAGTGCGACAGCGAACACCGGGGAGCTGTTTTTT
CATSATANTGELFF
>TRBD1|TRBJ1-2|TRBV12-3/TRBV12-4|few
TGTGCCAGCAGTTTCCGAGGGGGCTACTATGGCTACACCTTC
CASSFRGGYYGYTF
>.|TRBJ1-2|TRBV20-1|many
TGCATGCTTAGAGGGGCGTATGGCTACACCTTC
CMLRGAYGYTF
>.|TRBJ2-7|TRBV24-1|many
TGTGCCACCAGTACCGCCCTCGGAAGCTCCTACGAGCAGTACTTC
CATSTALGSSYEQYF